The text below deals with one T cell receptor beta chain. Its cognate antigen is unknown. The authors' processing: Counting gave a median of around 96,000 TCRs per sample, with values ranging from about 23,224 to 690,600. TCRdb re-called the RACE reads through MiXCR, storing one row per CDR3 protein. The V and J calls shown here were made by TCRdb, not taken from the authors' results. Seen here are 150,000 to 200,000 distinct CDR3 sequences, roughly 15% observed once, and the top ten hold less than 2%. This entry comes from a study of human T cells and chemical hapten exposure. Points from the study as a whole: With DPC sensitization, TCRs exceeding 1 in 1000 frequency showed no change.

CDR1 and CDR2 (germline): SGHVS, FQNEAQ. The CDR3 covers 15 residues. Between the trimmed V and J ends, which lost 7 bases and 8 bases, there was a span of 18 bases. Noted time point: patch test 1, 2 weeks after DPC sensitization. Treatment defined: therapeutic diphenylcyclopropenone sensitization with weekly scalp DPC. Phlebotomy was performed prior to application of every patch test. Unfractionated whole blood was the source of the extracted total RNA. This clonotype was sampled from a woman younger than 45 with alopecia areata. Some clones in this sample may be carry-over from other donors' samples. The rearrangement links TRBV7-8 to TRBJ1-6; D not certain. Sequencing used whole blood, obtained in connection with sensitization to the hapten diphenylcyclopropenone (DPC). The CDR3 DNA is TGTGCCAGCACCAAAACGACGGTGTGGGATTCACCCCTCCACTTT. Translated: CASTKTTVWDSPLHF.